A selection of T cell receptor beta chains follows, all from one sample in a study of vaccination and CD4 T cells after COVID-19. TCRdb called the PCR reads again in MiXCR, with one record for every CDR3 protein. The data contain some 26,000 distinct CDR3 sequences, about 50% of them singletons. Their cognate antigens are unknown. The source material was CD4+ T cells from blood, cultured in vitro, sampled before SARS-CoV-2 vaccination. Every receptor here comes from a human donor who received a COVID-19 vaccine. Both conserved end residues are part of each CDR3. Size values are once, few and many counts, or a class for expanded clones, and some rows have none.

clone_size | v_call | cdr3_aa
NA | TRBV24-1 | CATSDPPGDTQYF
few | TRBV19 | CASSPRTGSNQPQHF
once | TRBV19 | CASSPPGGVDYNEQFF
NA | TRBV19 | CASSIDRGSPLHF
NA | TRBV10-3 | CAISPTGQNSNQPQHF
NA | TRBV30 | CAWRNTGELFF
NA | TRBV20-1 | CSATNRGQGRETQYF
NA | TRBV19 | CASMGGRGTGELFF
few | TRBV12-3/TRBV12-4 | CASRWGTDTQYF
NA | TRBV10-2 | CASSVAGGGYNEQFF
once | TRBV12-3/TRBV12-4 | CASTKTPGGSGSYNSPLHF
NA | TRBV20-1 | CSARDRPAAKTQYF
NA | TRBV20-1 | CSARESYEQYF
NA | TRBV20-1 | CSARVGADYNEQFF
NA | TRBV2 | CASSDRTTNYGYTF
NA | TRBV6-1 | CASSRRTGRETEAFF
NA | TRBV6-1 | CASSAQGETEAFF
NA | TRBV20-1 | CSARLGGSGNTIYF
NA | TRBV7-8 | CASSLGGGAYNEQFF
once | TRBV6-2/TRBV6-3 | CASSSHSQVIGQPQHF
NA | TRBV6-5 | CASSYPDRGLGYGQPQHF
NA | TRBV20-1 | CSARDLQGAGNTIYF
few | TRBV2 | CASSDYRLRNQPQHF
NA | TRBV6-5 | CASSSPGQGTYEQYF
once | TRBV6-1 | CASRRPTATDTQYF
NA | TRBV6-1 | CASRGGSLNSPLHF
NA | TRBV27 | CASSEIQGNNSPLHF
NA | TRBV19 | CASSTLAGRTDTQYF
few | TRBV12-3/TRBV12-4 | CASSLQTGGATEAFF
NA | TRBV30 | CAWSPQGPSSHEQFF
NA | TRBV6-1 | CASREGWDSPLHF
few | TRBV20-1 | CSARGSATGINYGYTF
NA | TRBV19 | CASSQTGYEQYF
NA | TRBV30 | CAWRTGAPYEQYF
NA | TRBV11-2 | CASSLSGVHSGNTIYF
NA | TRBV30 | CAWSVQDTQYF
NA | TRBV6-1 | CASSESGNSEAFF
NA | TRBV7-8 | CATSYTDTQYF
NA | TRBV5-1 | CASSLVPGGFTDTQYF
NA | TRBV12-3/TRBV12-4 | CASSPYLAGGVSGELFF
NA | TRBV10-2 | CASSGRGLAGGGIQYF
NA | TRBV6-1 | CASSPREGARGGNTIYF
NA | TRBV20-1 | CSARDWTGGNTEAFF
once | TRBV10-3 | CAISEPYGLAGGAYEQYF
few | TRBV7-9 | CASSSSRTGGVGYSYEQYF
NA | TRBV11-2 | CASSLGGTVEAFF
NA | TRBV2 | CASSETSQGNEKLFF
few | TRBV6-5 | CASSYVVEAFF
NA | TRBV2 | CASSGDRDVGGETQYF
few | TRBV6-1 | CASRPARRGQNQPQHF
NA | TRBV14 | CASSQYRGGYTF
NA | TRBV18 | CASSPPWTGVGETQYF
few | TRBV5-1 | CASSGSWGDHDEQYF
few | TRBV4-2 | CASSQDRGNYGYTF
NA | TRBV20-1 | CSAKPRGDFEKLFF